This T cell receptor beta chain comes out of a study of Graves' ophthalmopathy and Graves' hyperthyroidism (dated by TCRdb to between 2018 and 2020). In the study overall: Peripheral blood was collected before any treatment was given, at the time of initial diagnosis. The study used TCR beta repertoire signatures to distinguish Graves' ophthalmopathy from Graves' hyperthyroidism and to predict progression to ophthalmopathy. In total, around 130 blood samples were TCR-sequenced: 43 ophthalmopathy, over 70 hyperthyroidism and approximately 17 hyperthyroidism-to-ophthalmopathy patients. To explore V-J signatures distinguishing ophthalmopathy from hyperthyroidism, a discovery set of around 97 patients (roughly 45 ophthalmopathy, 55 to 60 stable hyperthyroidism) was enrolled. The independent validation cohort included roughly 19 hyperthyroidism patients plus 17 patients who later progressed from hyperthyroidism to ophthalmopathy. In about six hyperthyroidism patients, the T-cell repertoire of thyroid tissue was compared with the T-cell repertoire of blood. Following sampling, methimazole starting at 30 mg daily was administered to hyperthyroidism patients, and high-dose intravenous methylprednisolone was administered to ophthalmopathy patients. The approximately 98 discovery patients were randomly divided into training and test sets at a 7:3 ratio. Broad study findings and their caveats: In validation, the model predicted ophthalmopathy progression with about 70% sensitivity and approximately 78% specificity; about a dozen predicted patients were CT-confirmed with GO in a median of approximately 6.5 months. In cross-validation, the 13-signature model distinguished ophthalmopathy from stable hyperthyroidism with around 90% sensitivity and 81% to 82% specificity, while in the test set the corresponding values were roughly 80% and 75%. Most expanded thyroid clonotypes with frequency above 0.001 were also detected in blood, suggesting blood repertoires may reflect the thyroid immune response. Sample size was not predetermined statistically, and investigators were not blinded to group allocation.

This clonotype occurred many times. What this receptor recognizes is not known. Nothing much larger sits one base from this clone, and base qualities are not available. A patient counted as having stable hyperthyroidism if there was no progression to ophthalmopathy within 18 months of follow-up. Patients with hyperthyroidism were aged 18 to 65 years, had been newly diagnosed, and had a disease duration of less than 2 months. Anyone with other autoimmune diseases, uncontrolled infections, pregnancy or lactation was excluded from the study. Clinical symptoms, serum thyroxine, TRAb, thyroid ultrasound and orbital computed tomography formed the basis of the diagnosis. Ficoll-Paque density gradient centrifugation was used to isolate PBMCs from approximately 11 ml of fresh peripheral blood. Total RNA was extracted using Trizol reagent, and RNA quality was checked on an Agilent 2100 Bioanalyzer. For repertoire sequencing, the TCR beta CDR3 regions were amplified from RNA transcripts. The first round was an RT-PCR using HTBI primers with the Qiagen OneStep RT-PCR kit, and this first round was followed by a second-round multiplex PCR, then size selection and purification. Sequencing of the libraries was carried out on an Illumina HiSeq2000 in paired-end mode with 100 bp reads. The source study handled its data this way. Reads were processed with SOAPnuke, discarding reads with adapters, uncalled bases, mean Phred below 15, or no exact constant-primer or identifier match. COPE v1.2.5 was used to merge high-quality paired reads. Each unique nucleotide sequence was defined as a clonotype, and clonotypes were aligned to IMGT TRB V, D and J references with MiTCR v1.1. Only V-J combinations with frequency above 0.0001 were analysed, covering approximately 99% of repertoires. A TCR clonal expansion and chaos score per V-J combination was defined as the ratio of F50 clonal expansion to chaos observed in the TCRdist matrix. Welch's t-statistics and random forest were used to narrow the features down to 13 V-J combinations, which were then fed into a naive Bayes classifier. The Morisita-Horn index was used to measure how similar the thyroid and blood repertoires were. TCRdb handled the public reads itself, with Q25 trimming in fastp and clone calling in MiXCR, and kept productive beta chains. A single entry per CDR3 protein holds the most common genes and DNA from its merged rows. For this entry, the V and J calls and clone size follow TCRdb and not the study's own pipeline. The sample table lists hundreds of thousands of distinct CDR3 sequences, over 20% of them with a count of one. Approximately 7% of the sample belongs to the ten largest clones.

The CDR3 starts with the cysteine, ends with the phenylalanine, and has 14 residues. Only CDR3 DNA remains: 42 bases, in frame from the first base. CDR1 and CDR2 are drawn from the germline V gene: SGDLS, YYNGEE. The trim is 0 bases for V and 7 bases for J, with a gap of 13 bases between the germline ends. The receptor was isolated from a woman aged 18-35 years with stable Graves' hyperthyroidism. Some clones in this sample may be carry-over from other donors' samples. Donor details come from another sample of the same person, matched by shared clones. The receptor chain draws on TRBV9 and TRBJ1-2; tentative D gene TRBD1, with 6 bases matching. The sequenced sample was peripheral blood. At the DNA level, the sequence is TGTGCCAGCAGCGTAGAGGGGGTGAGGGGTGGCTACACCTTC. Its translation is CASSVEGVRGGYTF.